One sample yielded the 7 T cell receptor beta chains listed below, sequenced in a study. Tregs were sorted as CD4+CD25+CD127-/low cells. TCRdb fed the 5' RACE reads into MiXCR, producing one record per CDR3 protein. The table includes approximately 60,000 distinct CDR3 sequences, less than 25% detected once. Sequenced material: tumor-infiltrating Tregs sorted from the breast tumor. The receptors originated from a female donor with breast cancer.

There are many counts of this clonotype. The chain uses TRBV27 and TRBJ1-4; maybe TRBD1 (5 bases). In germline, CDR1 is MNHEY, CDR2 SMNVEV (reference sequence). V was clipped by 6 bases and J by 6 bases, with 11 bases between them. The CDR3 loop spans 13 amino acids. The DNA for the CDR3 is TGTGCCAGCAGGAAATGGGGGGATGAAAAACTGTTTTTT. Its protein product is CASRKWGDEKLFF.

With respect to this clonotype: Compared with germline, one end of the junction differs, possibly owing to a read error. The V call is TRBV7-7, the J call TRBJ2-5, with D uncertain. CDR3 length equals 13 residues. Germline V CDR1 and CDR2: SSHAT, FNYEAQ (reference sequence). The CDR3 spells CASSSPLGETQYF. CDR3 nucleotides: TGTGCTAGCAGTTCCCCCCTAGGAGAGACCCAGTACTTC.

This clonotype was found many times. This sequence joins TRBV7-3 and TRBJ2-5; D is uncertain. This CDR3 has 13 amino acids. Germline V gene data show CDR1 as SGHTA and CDR2 as FQGTGA. V was pared by 1 base and J by 5 bases, with 8 bases between. The CDR3 loop reads CASSLSPTETQYF. DNA of the CDR3: TGTGCCAGCAGCTTAAGTCCGACGGAGACCCAGTACTTC.

This sequence joins TRBV7-2 and TRBJ2-7; TRBD2 matches 9 bases. The V and J ends lost 4 bases and 6 bases, in that order; junction bases with no gene match: 10. This CDR3 has 15 residues. The germline V gene has CDR1 SGHTA and CDR2 FQGNSA. The CDR3 here is CASSSSRGRGGEQYF. The DNA of the CDR3 is TGTGCCAGCAGCTCGAGCCGCGGGAGGGGAGGCGAGCAGTACTTC.

This clonotype came up a few times. The chain links TRBV5-1 to TRBJ1-1; 9 nucleotides line up with TRBD1. Germline loops: CDR1 SGHRS, CDR2 YFSETQ. The CDR3 is 17 amino acids. Losses at the gene ends were 3 bases for V and 1 base for J; bases not matched to a gene: 10. This CDR3 reads CASSYTNYRGQNTEAFF. As DNA, the CDR3 is TGCGCCAGCAGCTACACCAACTACAGGGGGCAGAACACTGAAGCTTTCTTT.

V and J are TRBV6-5 and TRBJ2-2; D is unresolved. This CDR3 has 16 amino acids. The V gene's germline CDR1 is MNHEY and CDR2 SVGAGI. Deletions cut 0 bases from V and 3 bases from J, with 11 bases between. Written as DNA, the CDR3 is TGTGCCAGCAGTTACTCCGATCGAGGTGACACCGGGGAGCTGTTTTTT. This encodes CASSYSDRGDTGELFF.

The sample holds many counts of this clonotype. CDR3 residues: CASSLDNRGGYTF. DNA of the CDR3: TGCGCCAGCAGCTTGGACAACAGGGGCGGCTACACCTTC. This chain links TRBV5-1 with TRBJ1-2, with 7 bases identical to TRBD1. Per germline, CDR1 SGHRS and CDR2 YFSETQ. The length of the CDR3 is 13 residues. V gave up 0 bases and J gave up 8 bases; unmatched junction bases: 4.